This TCR beta chain was sequenced during a study of blood T cells in healthy people across ages (dated by TCRdb to about 2015). Broadly, across the study: In model experiments, roughly one uniquely barcoded TCR beta cDNA molecule per two T cells was captured by template switching. Age-related changes in TCR beta repertoire diversity were measured in the study by deep sequencing normalized with unique cDNA molecular identifiers. Donors were grouped into four age groups: young (average roughly 15 years), middle-aged (about 38), aged (about 60) and long-lived (about 89). To avoid experimental bias, donors of different ages were spread randomly across the sequencing lanes. For two donors (one aged 18 to 30 and one aged 80 or older), the study analyzed two additional independent replicas of 1 million unique cDNA reads from the same blood draw. Study-wide findings and limitations: Estimates of total diversity from one million sequenced T cells were regarded as lower bounds and underestimates. Donor CMV infection status was unknown, potentially confounding age-related changes in expanded clonotypes. A strong correlation was found between observed TCR beta diversity and the percentage of naive T cells measured by flow cytometry. Compared with the aged group, the long-lived group had more naive CD4+ T cells, fewer expanded clones and increased TCR diversity, a pattern suggesting age selection. Conclusive comparison of naive and antigen-experienced compartments was prevented by the profiling of bulk unsorted PBMCs. Observed TCR beta diversity per million T cells fell roughly linearly with age, and a significant reduction was already apparent by age around 36.

This clonotype was seen more than once but under ten times. The target of this receptor is not known. Per-nucleotide qualities are absent, and no much larger clonotype sits a single base away. Libraries came from 5' RACE. The sequencer listed for this sample is Illumina HiSeq 2500. A second roughly 7 to 11 cycle PCR used a sample-barcoded 5' primer and a J-beta primer mix. A unique molecular identifier was introduced onto each TCR beta cDNA molecule by a template-switch 5' adaptor carrying 12 random nucleotides. At least 3 million CDR3-containing paired-end reads were obtained from each sample. First-strand cDNA was synthesized from all RNA with the Mint cDNA synthesis kit, primed by a TRBC-specific oligonucleotide. Following uracil-DNA glycosylase treatment, all cDNA underwent a first 18-cycle PCR with the universal primers M1SS and BC2_uni_R. The study's processing was this. Normalization of each sample was performed by random selection of 1 million high-quality reads, each carrying a distinct molecular identifier. Instead of being binned into consensus sequences, reads with shared molecular identifiers were discarded. MiTCR, with a Q25 quality threshold and the strictest error-elimination algorithm, was used for CDR3 identification, clonotype clustering and error correction. A nonparametric unseen species model using Euler transformation provided a lower-bound estimate of total TCR beta diversity. TCRdb handled the public reads itself, with Q25 trimming in fastp and clone calling in MiXCR, and kept productive beta chains. Rows are unified per CDR3 protein, each entry keeping the most common DNA and genes. Clone size and V and J calls follow TCRdb, not the original study. The sample contains roughly 1.6 million distinct CDR3 sequences, about 35% of them found a single time. The ten biggest clones cover over 9% of the sample.

The donors were 40 or so Caucasian individuals from Russia, aged about 6 to 100 years, who were systemically healthy. Each donor gave 9.5 to 10 milliliters of peripheral blood, drawn into EDTA-treated Vacutainer tubes. Ficoll-Paque density-gradient centrifugation was used to isolate PBMCs, with at least 6 million per sample. Total RNA was extracted from PBMCs with Trizol reagent, with at least 5.5 micrograms obtained per sample. For every donor, an aliquot of PBMCs went through flow cytometry to measure the percentages of naive CD45RAhigh/CD27high T cells. The sequencing sample was made of blood. This TCR derives from a woman between 25 and 40 years old in good health.

The CDR3 reads CASSFSLAAYEQYF. The DNA is as follows: TGTGCCAGCAGTTTCTCACTAGCTGCCTACGAGCAGTACTTC. The V and J segments used are TRBV27 and TRBJ2-7; TRBD2 is a possible D gene, resting on 6 matching bases. The germline V gene (reference sequence) specifies MNHEY as CDR1 and SMNVEV as CDR2. The germline ends are 11 bases apart after V is trimmed by 3 bases and J by 2 bases. Taken from cysteine to phenylalanine, the CDR3 has 14 residues. Only the CDR3 portion is preserved as DNA: 42 bases, with reading frame beginning at the first base.